This T cell receptor (beta chain) was retrieved from a study of blood T cell repertoires in COVID-19. Method: immunoSEQ multiplex PCR; TCRdb's copy keeps in-frame clones and lacks some. The table shows 350,000 to 550,000 clones, with 80% to 90% occurring only once. Sequencing used PBMCs or T cells enriched from blood (not recorded which). This clonotype originated in a young man who had recovered from COVID-19.

The CDR3 loop is CASGNGLAPDTQYF. The CDR3 nucleotides read TGTGCTAGTGGTAACGGACTAGCCCCAGATACGCAGTATTTT. V gene TRBV12-5 combines with J gene TRBJ2-3; 8 bases agree with TRBD2. After removal of 5 bases from V and 4 bases from J, the junction contained 5 bases not matched to a gene. The CDR3 extends over 14 amino acids. Germline loops: CDR1 LGHNT, CDR2 FRNRAP. The full variable domain, in which reference TRBV12-5 and TRBJ2-3 provide the parts outside the CDR3, is DARVTQTPRHKVTEMGQEVTMRCQPILGHNTVFWYRQTMMQGLELLAYFRNRAPLDDSGMPKDRFSAEMPDATLATLKIQPSEPRDSAVYFCASGNGLAPDTQYFGPGTRLTVL.